The sequence of this TCR beta chain was determined in a study of beta chain features in type 1 diabetes. The CDR3 runs 13 residues. The V end lost 0 bases, the J end lost 4 bases, and 7 bases lay between the germline ends. CDR1 is SGHDT, CDR2 YYEEEE, per germline. The whole isolated RNA underwent reverse transcription, so sequencing captured expressed TCRB transcripts. This table comes from immunoSEQ multiplex PCR, and its TCRdb copy is limited to in-frame clones, with some not included. Here the sample spans hundreds of thousands of clones, 15% to 18% being singletons. The TCR comes from a man aged 18-30 years in good health. The rearrangement links TRBV5-6 to TRBJ2-5; D gene uncertain. The sequenced sample consisted of naive CD4+ T cells from blood. The CDR3 DNA is TGTGCCAGCAGCTTGGGCAGAACAGAGACCCAGTACTTC. This encodes CASSLGRTETQYF.